Listed below are T cell receptor beta chains from one sample, sequenced in a study of human T cells and chemical hapten exposure. One entry per CDR3 protein, called by TCRdb with MiXCR from the RACE reads. The sample yields more than 70,000 distinct CDR3 sequences, about 8.5% seen once. The sequencing here drew on whole blood, taken in connection with sensitization to the hapten diphenylcyclopropenone (DPC). The receptors derive from a man aged 35 to 55 with alopecia areata. Some clones in this sample may be carry-over from other donors' samples. Both conserved end residues are part of each CDR3. Each record gives: J gene, D gene, clone size, V gene, CDR3 protein, CDR3 DNA. D genes are given only for firm matches. Clone sizes are given selectively: once, few, many, or a class where the clone is expanded.

TRBJ2-4	-	-	TRBV20-1	CSANFEEENIQYF	TGCAGTGCTAATTTCGAAGAAGAAAACATTCAGTACTTC
TRBJ1-3	-	-	TRBV6-5	CASSLVRGGGSSGNTIYF	TGTGCCAGCAGTCTAGTAAGGGGAGGAGGGAGTTCTGGAAACACCATATATTTT
TRBJ2-1	TRBD1	many	TRBV20-1	CSAITGTGGTNEQFF	TGCAGTGCTATAACCGGGACAGGGGGTACGAATGAGCAGTTCTTC
TRBJ1-1	-	many	TRBV3-1	CASSQATARNTEAFF	TGTGCCAGCAGCCAAGCCACGGCCAGGAACACTGAAGCTTTCTTT
TRBJ2-1	-	-	TRBV20-1	CSARDIFRDDEQFF	TGCAGTGCTAGGGACATTTTTAGGGATGATGAGCAGTTCTTC
TRBJ2-5	TRBD2	few	TRBV20-1	CSASESGTEYF	TGCAGTGCTAGTGAAAGCGGGACGGAGTACTTC
TRBJ1-1	-	-	TRBV29-1	CSVEDMGTEAFF	TGCAGCGTTGAAGATATGGGGACTGAAGCTTTCTTT
TRBJ2-3	TRBD2	many	TRBV10-3	CAIRSTSGNGNTQYF	TGTGCCATCAGGTCGACTAGCGGGAATGGAAATACGCAGTATTTT
TRBJ1-1	-	many	TRBV5-1	CASSLRDTEAFF	TGCGCCAGCAGCTTGAGGGACACTGAAGCTTTCTTT
TRBJ2-5	TRBD1	-	TRBV7-3	CASSPQDPGGTQYF	TGTGCCAGCAGCCCGCAGGACCCAGGGGGGACCCAGTACTTC
TRBJ1-1	-	-	TRBV7-8	CASSNLKYTEAFF	TGTGCCAGCAGCAACCTCAAGTACACTGAAGCTTTCTTT
TRBJ2-3	-	few	TRBV20-1	CSAYRLGYAGTDTQYF	TGCAGTGCCTATAGACTCGGGTATGCGGGGACAGATACGCAGTATTTT
TRBJ2-3	-	-	TRBV29-1	CSAGRGTDTQYF	TGCAGCGCCGGACGGGGCACAGATACGCAGTATTTT
TRBJ2-1	-	-	TRBV6-6	CASSQNFNEQFF	TGTGCCAGCAGTCAAAATTTCAATGAGCAGTTCTTC
TRBJ2-2	TRBD2	-	TRBV6-2/TRBV6-3	CASRTTRDYFTGELFF	TGTGCCAGCAGAACAACAAGGGACTATTTCACCGGGGAGCTGTTTTTT
TRBJ2-1	-	many	TRBV6-1	CASSEAGSGPEQFF	TGTGCCAGCAGTGAAGCCGGGTCTGGCCCTGAGCAGTTCTTC
TRBJ2-1	-	many	TRBV6-2/TRBV6-3	CATGKPLSSYNEQFF	TGTGCCACGGGAAAGCCCCTGAGCTCCTACAATGAGCAGTTCTTC
TRBJ1-6	TRBD1	few	TRBV3-1	CASSRRTGGEHSPLHF	TGTGCCAGCAGCCGCCGGACAGGGGGCGAGCATTCACCCCTCCACTTT
TRBJ1-3	-	many	TRBV20-1	CSARVETAGNTIYF	TGCAGTGCTAGAGTCGAAACTGCTGGAAACACCATATATTTT
TRBJ2-1	-	many	TRBV11-2	CASSRGFPFYNEQFF	TGTGCCAGCAGTAGGGGATTCCCCTTCTACAATGAGCAGTTCTTC
TRBJ2-2	-	few	TRBV2	CASSERPNTGELFF	TGTGCCAGCAGTGAACGACCTAACACCGGGGAGCTGTTTTTT
TRBJ2-1	TRBD2	once	TRBV29-1	CSVDPPATSGRAYNEQFF	TGCAGCGTTGACCCCCCCGCGACTAGCGGGAGGGCCTACAATGAGCAGTTCTTC
TRBJ2-1	-	-	TRBV25-1	CASSTVAGNEQFF	TGTGCCAGCAGTACAGTGGCTGGCAATGAGCAGTTCTTC
TRBJ1-6	-	many	TRBV5-8	CASSLAKNGSPLHF	TGTGCCAGCAGCTTGGCCAAGAACGGTTCACCCCTCCACTTT
TRBJ1-4	-	-	TRBV6-6	CASNQDGTNEKLFF	TGTGCCAGCAACCAGGACGGAACTAATGAAAAACTGTTTTTT
TRBJ2-3	-	many	TRBV4-3	CASSQAGGFGADTQYF	TGCGCCAGCAGCCAAGCAGGAGGGTTTGGGGCAGATACGCAGTATTTT
TRBJ2-5	-	few	TRBV5-1	CASSSGETQYF	TGCGCCAGCAGCTCCGGAGAGACCCAGTACTTC
TRBJ1-5	-	many	TRBV5-1	CASSPGTADNQPQHF	TGCGCCAGCAGCCCGGGGACCGCGGACAATCAGCCCCAGCATTTT
TRBJ2-2	-	many	TRBV6-2/TRBV6-3	CASSFVGTGELFF	TGTGCCAGCAGTTTCGTCGGCACCGGGGAGCTGTTTTTT
TRBJ2-7	TRBD1	few	TRBV29-1	CSGRTGNEQYF	TGCAGCGGCAGGACAGGGAACGAGCAGTACTTC
TRBJ1-1	-	-	TRBV11-2	CASSLRPPGPPGATEAFF	TGTGCCAGCAGCTTACGCCCTCCGGGACCCCCAGGGGCCACTGAAGCTTTCTTT
TRBJ2-1	TRBD1	many	TRBV6-2/TRBV6-3	CASSYGTGSAYNEQFF	TGTGCCAGCAGTTACGGGACAGGGAGCGCCTACAATGAGCAGTTCTTC
TRBJ1-5	-	few	TRBV20-1	CSARYEAGDPINQPQHF	TGCAGTGCTAGATACGAGGCAGGGGACCCAATCAATCAGCCCCAGCATTTT
TRBJ2-7	-	few	TRBV6-5	CASSPGLNYEQYF	TGTGCCAGCAGCCCCGGACTCAACTACGAGCAGTACTTC
TRBJ1-3	TRBD1	-	TRBV14	CASSQLRTGHAGNTIYF	TGTGCCAGCAGCCAATTGCGGACAGGTCACGCAGGAAACACCATATATTTT
TRBJ2-7	-	-	TRBV5-1	CASSYGGWDGLYEQYF	TGCGCCAGCAGCTATGGAGGATGGGACGGGCTCTACGAGCAGTACTTC
TRBJ2-1	TRBD2	many	TRBV14	CASSQYAGAYNEQFF	TGTGCCAGCAGCCAATACGCGGGAGCCTACAATGAGCAGTTCTTC
TRBJ1-1	-	once	TRBV18	CASSPPEKASMRINTEAFF	TGTGCCAGCTCACCCCCGGAAAAGGCCTCGATGAGAATTAACACTGAAGCTTTCTTT
TRBJ1-4	TRBD1	many	TRBV7-2	CASSPGQVLNEKLFF	TGTGCCAGCAGTCCAGGACAGGTCCTGAATGAAAAACTGTTTTTT
TRBJ2-3	TRBD2	few	TRBV6-1	CASSDFGTSGLSTDTQYF	TGTGCCAGCAGTGATTTTGGGACTAGCGGCTTAAGCACAGATACGCAGTATTTT
TRBJ1-6	-	few	TRBV20-1	CSAGPGQTNSPLHF	TGCAGTGCTGGCCCTGGACAAACAAATTCACCCCTCCACTTT
TRBJ2-1	TRBD2	-	TRBV6-1	CASSALLAGRIPTYNEQFF	TGTGCCAGCAGTGCCCTGCTAGCGGGCCGCATTCCTACCTACAATGAGCAGTTCTTC
TRBJ2-2	TRBD1	few	TRBV12-3/TRBV12-4	CASTWTGRSNTGELFF	TGTGCCAGCACCTGGACAGGACGATCGAACACCGGGGAGCTGTTTTTT
TRBJ2-6	-	many	TRBV29-1	CSVNDPSGANVLTF	TGCAGCGTTAATGACCCCTCTGGGGCCAACGTCCTGACTTTC
TRBJ2-5	-	many	TRBV3-1	CASSQETQYF	TGTGCCAGCAGCCAAGAGACCCAGTACTTC
TRBJ1-3	-	-	TRBV3-1	CASSLPQSGNTIYF	TGTGCCAGCAGCCTCCCTCAGTCTGGAAACACCATATATTTT